The source of this T cell receptor beta chain is a study of PD-1 blockade in classical Hodgkin lymphoma (dated by TCRdb to about 2020). Background for the entire study: Nivolumab dosing was 3 mg/kg intravenously every 2 weeks, continuing until either disease progression or unacceptable toxicity. The study used TCR beta sequencing and CyTOF to define a peripheral blood immune signature of response to PD-1 blockade in classical Hodgkin lymphoma.

What the study reported, not specific to this receptor: A significant rise by C4D1 was seen in CD4+ but not CD8+ TCR diversity (p=0.0027 vs p=0.16), with the rise being most apparent in complete responders (p=0.02). Trial patients achieving complete response had baseline diversity similar to newly diagnosed patients, whereas partial responders and progressors had significantly lower diversity. Newly diagnosed patients were reported to have lower baseline TCR diversity than healthy donors, and relapsed/refractory patients were reported to have lower baseline TCR diversity still. The study was restricted to a single clinical trial cohort, and the causes of repertoire differences, possibly disease activity or prior therapy, were left undefined. Diversity was lower in patients who began nivolumab less than 1 year after ASCT, so these patients were left out of later analyses to avoid confounding by immune reconstitution.

As regards this clone: The antigen it recognizes is unknown. No base quality information exists; no much larger clone differs at one position.

Genomic DNA was isolated using the Qiagen DNeasy kit from unsorted PBMCs as well as from negatively selected CD4+ and CD8+ fractions. Using primers that anneal to V and J segments, immunoSEQ multiplex PCR amplified the TCR beta CDR3 regions. Amplification bias was minimized using a synthetic immune receptor repertoire, and residual bias was removed computationally after sequencing. Turning to the authors' computational methods: Repertoire diversity was quantified as the Shannon entropy index using custom Python scripts. Unsorted, CD4+ and CD8+ repertoires were analyzed separately, except in combined analyses where CD4+ and CD8+ sequences were merged in silico. A clone counted as expanded when the clone's frequency after treatment rose at least 2-fold relative to C1D1, and clones undetected at baseline were given a pseudocount of 0.5. Clones with 0 or 1 copy at C1D1 were classified as singleton clones, and clones with 2 or more copies were classified as non-singleton clones. Clones expanded in unsorted samples were assigned a CD4+, CD8+ or unknown annotation through matching of protein sequences in sorted samples from the same patient. Wilcoxon tests on paired samples were used to test changes in diversity from C1D1 to C4D1. TCRdb retrieved this table from immuneACCESS and kept in-frame rearrangements only. Not all clones are present; in checked studies, unresolved V genes account for under half, and no reason is known for the remainder. V and J calls plus clone size are reproduced from that table; the DNA served to infer D and trimming. This sample is represented by 84,000 or so clones; roughly 91% of them were singletons. The top ten constitute less than 3% of the sample.

The time point label of this sample denotes: cycle 2 day 1 (C2D1) of nivolumab. Every trial patient had relapsed following autologous stem cell transplantation, and prior brentuximab vedotin exposure was what differed among cohorts A, B and C. The trial cohort was composed of approximately 56 patients with relapsed/refractory classical Hodgkin lymphoma, for whom complete response, partial response or progressive disease was recorded as best overall response. Trial patients were treated with single-agent nivolumab in the multi-cohort phase II CheckMate 205 trial. An independent review committee assessed best overall response by applying the 2007 International Working Group response criteria. PBMCs from the trial were collected at three points: immediately before nivolumab initiation (C1D1), and during therapy at cycle 2 day 1 and cycle 4 day 1. Peripheral blood was collected in 8 mL Vacutainer Cell Preparation Tubes, from which PBMCs were isolated by centrifugation and then cryopreserved.

This specimen consisted of peripheral blood mononuclear cells (PBMCs), obtained before the second cycle of nivolumab. The receptor's source is a human donor with classical Hodgkin lymphoma.

The CDR3 protein is CASGLNEQFF. The DNA is TGCGCCAGCGGACTCAATGAGCAGTTCTTC. Recombination joined TRBV4-1 with TRBJ2-1; the best D guess is TRBD2, with 5 bases matching. From its cysteine to its phenylalanine, the CDR3 spans 10 amino acids. This entry keeps only the CDR3 DNA: 30 bases, framed from base 1. The germline V gene sets CDR1 to MGHRA and CDR2 to YSYEKL. Trimming at the junction amounts to 8 bases on V and 6 bases on J, and the germline ends lie 5 bases apart.